This TCR beta chain was documented in a study of blood T cell repertoires in COVID-19. Study in general: The study drew acute and convalescent COVID-19 samples from the United States, Italy and Spain. From T cells, B-cell-depleted T cells, or PBMCs came the material, which was cDNA or gDNA.

This CDR3 has 13 residues. Trimming removed 4 bases at V and 5 bases at J, with 12 bases between. CDR1 is SGHRS and CDR2 is YFSETQ in the germline V gene. Two negative PCRs, clearance, or symptom resolution were required of recovered Cohort 3 donors. Original handling: Nucleated cell counts were estimated from reference gene primer amplification. Assay used: immunoSEQ multiplex PCR; TCRdb lists only in-frame clones, some missing. V and J calls and clone size are copied from that table; D and trimming were computed from the DNA. The sample lists 250,000 to 300,000 clones; around nine tenths were seen once.

The genes are TRBV5-1 and TRBJ1-2, with D perhaps TRBD1 (6 bases). This clonotype originated in a woman aged 55-69 years who had recovered from COVID-19. The specimen sequenced was PBMCs or T cells enriched from blood (not recorded which). The CDR3 coding sequence is TGCGCCAGCAGCCCTGGGGGCAGATATGGCTACACCTTC. This translates into CASSPGGRYGYTF.